Detailed here is one TCR beta chain. The sample comes from a study of cytomegalovirus exposure and HLA in healthy donors. The PCR employed 60 Vbeta primers together with 13 Jbeta primers. The table came from immunoSEQ multiplex PCR; TCRdb's copy has only in-frame clones and leaves some out. The sample contains some 130,000 clones, around 80% of which appear only once. The germline V gene encodes CDR1 MNHEY and CDR2 SMNVEV (reference sequence). V trimming: 3 bases; J trimming: 4 bases; junction bases outside the gene matches: 4. The CDR3 sequence is 14 residues long. This receptor was identified in a man aged 30-40 years in good health. V and J are TRBV27 and TRBJ2-3; 7 bases are shared with TRBD1. Sequencing was done on a sample of PBMCs. The CDR3 spells CASSFPGTADTQYF. DNA of the CDR3: TGTGCCAGCAGTTTCCCCGGGACAGCAGATACGCAGTATTTT.